This TCR beta chain was identified during a study of blood T cell repertoires in COVID-19. Participant age was about 18 to 89 years, and participants resided in approximately 24 US areas. The germline CDR1 and CDR2 sequences are SGHAT and FQNNGV. V was pared by 5 bases and J by 4 bases, with 6 bases of the junction left unmatched. This CDR3 is 15 amino acids long. The data were produced by immunoSEQ multiplex PCR, yet TCRdb's version contains in-frame clones alone and is incomplete. The profile covers approximately 440,000 clones, with roughly 91% appearing a single time and 0.6% taken by the ten largest.

The sequence derives from a man aged 18-30 years who had recovered from COVID-19. Material for sequencing was PBMCs or T cells enriched from blood (not recorded which). The V and J genes are TRBV11-2 and TRBJ2-1; 9 positions agree with TRBD1. CDR3: CASSTGGEGYNEQFF. The CDR3 DNA sequence: TGTGCCAGCAGCACAGGGGGCGAGGGTTACAATGAGCAGTTCTTC.